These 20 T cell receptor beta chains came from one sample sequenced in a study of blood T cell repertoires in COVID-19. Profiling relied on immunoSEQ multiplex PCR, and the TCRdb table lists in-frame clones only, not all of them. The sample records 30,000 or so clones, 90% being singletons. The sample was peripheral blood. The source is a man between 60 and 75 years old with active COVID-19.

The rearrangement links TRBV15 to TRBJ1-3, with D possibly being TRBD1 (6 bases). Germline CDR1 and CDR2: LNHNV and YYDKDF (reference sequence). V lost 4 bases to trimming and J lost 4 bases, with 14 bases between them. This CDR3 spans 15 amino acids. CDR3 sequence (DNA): TGTGCCACCAGCACTGGGACACGAGCGGGAAACACCATATATTTT. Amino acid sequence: CATSTGTRAGNTIYF.

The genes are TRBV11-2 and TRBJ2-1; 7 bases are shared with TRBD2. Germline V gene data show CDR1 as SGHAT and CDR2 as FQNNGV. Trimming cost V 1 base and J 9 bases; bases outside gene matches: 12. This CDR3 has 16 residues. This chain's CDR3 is CASSLAKTSLQGEQFF. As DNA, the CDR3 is TGTGCCAGCAGCTTAGCGAAGACTAGCCTGCAAGGTGAGCAGTTCTTC.

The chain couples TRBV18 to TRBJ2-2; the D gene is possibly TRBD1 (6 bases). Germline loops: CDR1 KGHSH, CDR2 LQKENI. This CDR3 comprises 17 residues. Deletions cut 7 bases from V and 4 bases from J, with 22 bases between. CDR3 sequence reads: CASYISGPDRGTGELFF. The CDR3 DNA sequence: TGTGCCAGCTACATCTCTGGACCGGACAGAGGCACCGGGGAGCTGTTTTTT.

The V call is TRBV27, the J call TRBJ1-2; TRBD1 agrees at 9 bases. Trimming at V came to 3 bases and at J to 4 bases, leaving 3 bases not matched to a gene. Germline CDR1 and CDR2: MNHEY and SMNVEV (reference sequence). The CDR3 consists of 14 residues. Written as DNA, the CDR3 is TGTGCCAGCAGTTTGAGGACAGGGGTCTATGGCTACACCTTC. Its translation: CASSLRTGVYGYTF.

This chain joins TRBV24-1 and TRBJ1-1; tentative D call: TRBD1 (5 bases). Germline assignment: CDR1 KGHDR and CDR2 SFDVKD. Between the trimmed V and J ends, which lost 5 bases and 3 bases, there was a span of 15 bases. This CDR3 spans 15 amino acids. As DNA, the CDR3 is TGTGCCACCAGTGCCATTGGGGGACTGGACACTGAAGCTTTCTTT. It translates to CATSAIGGLDTEAFF.

The CDR3 nucleotides read TGTGCCACCAGCAGAGACCCCCGATTACACAGACAGGGGGGGGGCATGAACACTGAAGCTTTCTTT. Residues: CATSRDPRLHRQGGGMNTEAFF. The rearrangement joins TRBV15 to TRBJ1-1; 9 nucleotides agree with TRBD1. Looked up from germline, CDR1 is LNHNV and CDR2 is YYDKDF (reference sequence). V lost 0 bases and J lost 0; bases outside the gene matches: 20. This CDR3 has 22 amino acids.

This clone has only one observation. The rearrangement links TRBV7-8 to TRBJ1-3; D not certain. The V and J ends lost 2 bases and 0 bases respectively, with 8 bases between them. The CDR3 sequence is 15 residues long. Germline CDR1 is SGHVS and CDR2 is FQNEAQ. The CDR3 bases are TGTGCCAGCAGCTTATATGAGAGCTCTGGAAACACCATATATTTT. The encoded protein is CASSLYESSGNTIYF.

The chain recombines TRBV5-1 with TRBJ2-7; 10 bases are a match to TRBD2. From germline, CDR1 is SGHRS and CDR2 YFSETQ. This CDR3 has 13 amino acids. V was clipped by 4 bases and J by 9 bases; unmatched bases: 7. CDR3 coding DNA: TGCGCCAGCAGCCTAGCGGGGGTCGACGGGCAGTACTTC. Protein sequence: CASSLAGVDGQYF.

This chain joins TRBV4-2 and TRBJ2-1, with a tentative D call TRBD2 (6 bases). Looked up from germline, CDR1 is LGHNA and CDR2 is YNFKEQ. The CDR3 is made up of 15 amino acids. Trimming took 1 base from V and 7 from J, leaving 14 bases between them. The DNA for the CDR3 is TGTGCCAGCAGCCAAGTCCGACTAGGAATGAATGAGCAGTTCTTC. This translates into CASSQVRLGMNEQFF.

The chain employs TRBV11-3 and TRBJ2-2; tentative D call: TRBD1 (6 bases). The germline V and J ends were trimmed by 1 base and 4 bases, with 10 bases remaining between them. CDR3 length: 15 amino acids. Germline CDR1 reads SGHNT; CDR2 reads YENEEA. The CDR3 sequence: CASSLVQGGTGELFF. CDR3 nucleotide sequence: TGTGCCAGCAGCTTAGTTCAAGGGGGCACCGGGGAGCTGTTTTTT.

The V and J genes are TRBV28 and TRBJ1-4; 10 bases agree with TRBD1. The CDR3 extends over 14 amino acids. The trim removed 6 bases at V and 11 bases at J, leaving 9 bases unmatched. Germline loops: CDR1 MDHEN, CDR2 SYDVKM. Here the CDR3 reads CASSQGQGGRKLFF. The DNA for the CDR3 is TGTGCCAGCAGCCAAGGACAGGGGGGGCGGAAACTGTTTTTT.

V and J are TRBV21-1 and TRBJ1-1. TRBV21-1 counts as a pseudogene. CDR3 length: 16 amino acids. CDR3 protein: CASSVGRGGMWTEAFF. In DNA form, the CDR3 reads TGTGCCAGCAGCGTTGGGCGGGGGGGCATGTGGACTGAAGCTTTCTTT.

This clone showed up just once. This CDR3 reads CASSLVWLTGGNTEAFF. Written as DNA, the CDR3 is TGTGCCAGCAGCTTGGTCTGGCTGACAGGGGGAAACACTGAAGCTTTCTTT. This sequence joins TRBV5-8 and TRBJ1-1, with 9 bases that match TRBD1. The germline V gene has CDR1 SGHTS and CDR2 YDEGEE. V shed 0 bases and J 2 bases; nucleotides not matched to a gene: 8. The CDR3 is 17 residues long.

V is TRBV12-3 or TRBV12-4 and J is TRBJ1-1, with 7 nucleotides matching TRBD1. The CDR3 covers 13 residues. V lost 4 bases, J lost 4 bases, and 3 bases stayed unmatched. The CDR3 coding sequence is TGTGCCAGCAGTTGGGACAGCTCCACTGAAGCTTTCTTT. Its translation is CASSWDSSTEAFF.

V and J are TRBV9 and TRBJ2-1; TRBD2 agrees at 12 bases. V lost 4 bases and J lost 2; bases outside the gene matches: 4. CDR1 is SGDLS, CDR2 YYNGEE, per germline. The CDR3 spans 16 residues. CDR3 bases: TGTGCCAGCAGCAGACTAGCGGGGGCCACCTACAATGAGCAGTTCTTC. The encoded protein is CASSRLAGATYNEQFF.

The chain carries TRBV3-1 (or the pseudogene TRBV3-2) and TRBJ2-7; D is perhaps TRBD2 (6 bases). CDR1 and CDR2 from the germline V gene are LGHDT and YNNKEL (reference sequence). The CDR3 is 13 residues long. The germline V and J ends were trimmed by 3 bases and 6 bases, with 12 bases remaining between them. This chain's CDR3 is CASSHFSGGEQYF. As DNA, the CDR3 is TGTGCCAGCAGCCATTTTTCCGGGGGCGAGCAGTACTTC.

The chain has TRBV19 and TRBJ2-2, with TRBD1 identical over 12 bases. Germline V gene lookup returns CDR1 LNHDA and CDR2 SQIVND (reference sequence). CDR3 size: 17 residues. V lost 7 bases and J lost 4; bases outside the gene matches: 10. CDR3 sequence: CASINRDRGLSTGELFF. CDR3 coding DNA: TGTGCCAGTATCAACCGGGACAGGGGGCTTTCCACCGGGGAGCTGTTTTTT. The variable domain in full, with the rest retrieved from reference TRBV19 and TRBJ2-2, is DGGITQSPKYLFRKEGQNVTLSCEQNLNHDAMYWYRQDPGQGLRLIYYSQIVNDFQKGDIAEGYSVSREKKESFPLTVTSAQKNPTAFYLCASINRDRGLSTGELFFGEGSRLTVL.

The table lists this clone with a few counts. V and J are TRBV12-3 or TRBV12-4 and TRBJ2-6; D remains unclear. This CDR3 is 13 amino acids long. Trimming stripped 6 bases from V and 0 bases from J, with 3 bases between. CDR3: CASSNSGANVLTF. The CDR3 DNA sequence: TGTGCCAGCAGCAACTCTGGGGCCAACGTCCTGACTTTC.

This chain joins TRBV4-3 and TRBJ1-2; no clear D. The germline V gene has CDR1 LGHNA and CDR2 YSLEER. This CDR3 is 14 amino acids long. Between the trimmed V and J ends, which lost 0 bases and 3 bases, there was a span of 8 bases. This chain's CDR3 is CASSQDRIDYGYTF. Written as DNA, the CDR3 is TGCGCCAGCAGCCAAGACAGGATAGACTATGGCTACACCTTC.

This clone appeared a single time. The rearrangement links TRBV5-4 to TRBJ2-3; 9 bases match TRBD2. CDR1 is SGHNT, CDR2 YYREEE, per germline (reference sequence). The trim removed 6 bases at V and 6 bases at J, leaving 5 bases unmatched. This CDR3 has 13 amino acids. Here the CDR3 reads CASTAGGGDTQYF. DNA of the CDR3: TGTGCCAGCACAGCGGGGGGAGGGGATACGCAGTATTTT.